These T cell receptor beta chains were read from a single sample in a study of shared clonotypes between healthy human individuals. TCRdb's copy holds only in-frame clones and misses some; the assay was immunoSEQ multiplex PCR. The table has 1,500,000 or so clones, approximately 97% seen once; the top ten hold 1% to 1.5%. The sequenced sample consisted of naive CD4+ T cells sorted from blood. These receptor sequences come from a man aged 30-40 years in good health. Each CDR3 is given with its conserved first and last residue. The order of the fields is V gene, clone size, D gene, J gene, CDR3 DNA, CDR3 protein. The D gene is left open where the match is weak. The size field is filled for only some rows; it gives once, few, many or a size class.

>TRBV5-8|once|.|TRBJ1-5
TGTGCCAGCAGCTTTGGCAAGACCGTTGGACAGCCCCAGCATTTT
CASSFGKTVGQPQHF
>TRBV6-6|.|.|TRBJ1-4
TGTGCCAGCAGCTCCCCCTCTGGAACTAATGAAAAACTGTTTTTT
CASSSPSGTNEKLFF
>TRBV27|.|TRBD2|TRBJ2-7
TGTGCCAGCAGTTCGACTAGCGGGAGTTACGAGCAGTACTTC
CASSSTSGSYEQYF
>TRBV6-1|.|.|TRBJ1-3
TGTGCCAGCGGGGGACAAGCTGGAAACACCATATATTTT
CASGGQAGNTIYF
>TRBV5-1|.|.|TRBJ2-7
TGCGCCAGCAGCTTGACTACCGGAGGCGAGCAGTACTTC
CASSLTTGGEQYF
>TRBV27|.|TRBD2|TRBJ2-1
TGTGCCAGCAGTTTATTATCTAGCGGGAAAGTTAATGAGCAGTTCTTC
CASSLLSSGKVNEQFF
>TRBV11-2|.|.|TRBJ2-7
TGTGCCAGCAGCTTAGGATTGGGGGCCGGCGAGCAGTACTTC
CASSLGLGAGEQYF
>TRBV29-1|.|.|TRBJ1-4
TGCAGCGTTGAACTGAAGGGACAACCTAATGAAAAACTGTTTTTT
CSVELKGQPNEKLFF
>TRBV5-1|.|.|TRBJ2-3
TGCGCCAGCCGTCGGACACTTAGCACAGATACGCAGTATTTT
CASRRTLSTDTQYF
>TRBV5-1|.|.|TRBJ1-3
TGCGCCAGCAGCTTGGGAGACAGGCACTCTGGAAACACCATATATTTT
CASSLGDRHSGNTIYF
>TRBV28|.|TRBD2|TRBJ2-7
TGTGCCAGCCAAGCGGGAAGTCGCGAGCAGTACTTC
CASQAGSREQYF
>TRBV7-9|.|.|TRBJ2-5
TGTGCCAGCAGCTTTGTGGGACGCCAAGAGACCCAGTACTTC
CASSFVGRQETQYF
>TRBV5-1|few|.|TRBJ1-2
TGCGCCAGCAGCTTGGCGGAGGGAGAAGGCTACACCTTC
CASSLAEGEGYTF
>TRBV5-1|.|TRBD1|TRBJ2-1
TGCGCCAGCAGTACTCAGGGGGCTGGCGAGCAGTTCTTC
CASSTQGAGEQFF
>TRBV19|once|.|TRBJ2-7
TGTGCCAGTAGTATCGACGGCAGGATGGGTAACTACGAGCAGTACTTC
CASSIDGRMGNYEQYF
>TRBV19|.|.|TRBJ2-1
TGTGCCAGTAGTAAATTAGCGGTCTACAATGAGCAGTTCTTC
CASSKLAVYNEQFF
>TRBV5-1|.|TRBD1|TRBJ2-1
TGCGCCAGCAGCTTACCGGACAGGGGGCATCATGAGCAGCTCTTC
CASSLPDRGHHEQLF
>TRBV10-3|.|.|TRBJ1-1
TGTGCCATCCAGGGGACGAACACTGAAGCTTTCTTT
CAIQGTNTEAFF
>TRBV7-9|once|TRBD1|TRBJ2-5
TGTGCCAGCAGCTCAACCGGGACAGGGGGGATTGGGCAAGAGACCCAGTACTTC
CASSSTGTGGIGQETQYF
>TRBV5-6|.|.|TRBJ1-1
TGTGCCAGCAGCCTATCGGGGGTGAACACTGAAGCTTTCTTT
CASSLSGVNTEAFF
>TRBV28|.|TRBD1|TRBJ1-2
TGTGCCAGCAGGACAGGGGGCCCGTCTGGGTATGGCTACACCTTC
CASRTGGPSGYGYTF
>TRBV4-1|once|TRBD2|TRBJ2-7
TGCGCCAGCAGCCAAGATAGGGATTCCTTAGCGGGAGGGCCTGGTGAGCAGTACTTC
CASSQDRDSLAGGPGEQYF
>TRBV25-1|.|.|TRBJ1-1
TGTGCCAGCAGTGAAGGGGGATTGGGTCGGAACACTGAAGCTTTCTTT
CASSEGGLGRNTEAFF
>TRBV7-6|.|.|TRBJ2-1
TGTGCCAGCAGCCTCCAAAACGAGCAGTTCTTC
CASSLQNEQFF
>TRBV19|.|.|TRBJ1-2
TGTGCCAGTAGTATAGAAGGCCATTCGGATGGCTACACCTTC
CASSIEGHSDGYTF
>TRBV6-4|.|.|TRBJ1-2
TGTGCCAGCAGTAACAGGGTTGGGAACTATGGCTACACCTTC
CASSNRVGNYGYTF
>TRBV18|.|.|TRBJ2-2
TGTGCCAGCTCACCACCCGGCATCAACACCGGGGAGCTGTTTTTT
CASSPPGINTGELFF
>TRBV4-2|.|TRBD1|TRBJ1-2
TGTGCCAGCAGCCAAGATGGGGGACAGCTTAGTGGCTACACCTTC
CASSQDGGQLSGYTF
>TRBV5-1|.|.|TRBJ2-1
TGCGCCAGCAGCTTGGCTAGCAGCTCCTACAATGAGCAGTTCTTC
CASSLASSSYNEQFF
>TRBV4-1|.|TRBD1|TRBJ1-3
TGCGCCAGCAGCCAAAATAAACGACAGGGCCTTGCTCTCTTGTGTGGAAACACCATATATTTT
CASSQNKRQGLALLCGNTIYF
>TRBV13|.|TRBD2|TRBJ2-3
TGTGCCGGGGGGACTAGCGGACAGGGCACAGATACGCAGTATTTT
CAGGTSGQGTDTQYF
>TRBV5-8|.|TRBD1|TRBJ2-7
TGTGCCAGCAGCGTCCCGGGACAGGGGTTCTACGAGCAGTACTTC
CASSVPGQGFYEQYF
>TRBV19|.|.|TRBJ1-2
TGTGCCAGTAGTATTGGGGCCCCGACTGGCTACACCTTC
CASSIGAPTGYTF
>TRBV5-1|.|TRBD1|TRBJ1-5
TGCGCCAGCAGCCCAGGGAACCTAGGTACAGGGGGTCAGCCCCAGCATTTT
CASSPGNLGTGGQPQHF
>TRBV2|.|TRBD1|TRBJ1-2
TGTGCCAGCAGAACAGCAGGGGGCAACGGCTACACCTTC
CASRTAGGNGYTF
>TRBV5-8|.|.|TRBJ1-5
TGTGCCAGCAGCTTGGTTAGAGGTCAGCCCCAGCATTTT
CASSLVRGQPQHF
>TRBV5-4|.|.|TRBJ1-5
TGTGCCAGCAGCTTGGAACCAGGGGGCAATCAGCCCCAGCATTTT
CASSLEPGGNQPQHF
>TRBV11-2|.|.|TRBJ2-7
TGTGCCAGCAGCTTAGACCTAGCGTCCTACGAGCAGTACTTC
CASSLDLASYEQYF
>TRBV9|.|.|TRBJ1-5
TGTGCCAGCAGCGTAGATCACGGTATCAATCAGCCCCAGCATTTT
CASSVDHGINQPQHF
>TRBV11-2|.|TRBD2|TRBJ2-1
TGTGCCAGCAGCTTAGGGGCCGGGACTAGCTTACATGAGCAGTTCTTC
CASSLGAGTSLHEQFF
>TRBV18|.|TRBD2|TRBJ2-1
TGTGCCAGCTCCCCTACTAGCGGGAACTGGGGGAAAAATGAGCAGTTCTTC
CASSPTSGNWGKNEQFF
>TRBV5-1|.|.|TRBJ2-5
TGCGCCAGCAGCTTTAGGGGTATTGAGGAGACCCAGTACTTC
CASSFRGIEETQYF
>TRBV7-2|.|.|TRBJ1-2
TGTGCCAGCAGCTTGGCACGGAGTAACTATGGCTACACCTTC
CASSLARSNYGYTF
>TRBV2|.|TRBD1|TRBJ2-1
TGTGCCAGCGCCCAGGGGGCGGTAATCAATGAGCAGTTCTTC
CASAQGAVINEQFF
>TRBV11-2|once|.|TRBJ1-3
TGTGCCAGCAGCTTGAGGGTCTCAGGAAACACCATATATTTT
CASSLRVSGNTIYF
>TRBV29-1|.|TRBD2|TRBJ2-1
TGCAGCGCTAGCGGGAGGGTCTACAATGAGCAGTTCTTC
CSASGRVYNEQFF
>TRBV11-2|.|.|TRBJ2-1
TGTGCCAGCAGCAGTGAGCGGGCACCCTACAATGAGCAGTTCTTC
CASSSERAPYNEQFF
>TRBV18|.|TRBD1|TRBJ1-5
TGTGCCAGCTCAAACTTGGACAGGGGACTCGATCAGCCCCAGCATTTT
CASSNLDRGLDQPQHF
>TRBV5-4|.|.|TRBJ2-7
TGTGCCAGCAGCTTCCAGTTCTCCTACGAGCAGTACTTC
CASSFQFSYEQYF